This entry lists 30 T cell receptor beta chains sequenced from one sample in a study of blood T cell repertoires in COVID-19. Repertoires were generated with immunoSEQ multiplex PCR, while TCRdb's copy carries only in-frame clones and drops some. The sample yields 120,000 to 150,000 clones, about 90% seen once. The specimen was peripheral blood. Every receptor here comes from a woman aged 60 to 75 with acute or convalescent COVID-19.

V and J are TRBV7-8 and TRBJ1-3; 9 bases are shared with TRBD1. The germline CDR1 and CDR2 sequences are SGHVS and FQNEAQ. After removal of 1 base from V and 4 bases from J, the junction contained 2 bases not matched to a gene. The CDR3 extends over 15 amino acids. Here the CDR3 reads CASSLDRGPGNTIYF. The CDR3 region has the DNA TGTGCCAGCAGCTTAGACAGGGGGCCGGGAAACACCATATATTTT.

The rearrangement links TRBV5-8 to TRBJ2-1; 11 bases align to TRBD1. This CDR3 comprises 19 residues. Germline-derived CDR1 and CDR2 are SGHTS and YDEGEE. V dropped 4 bases and J dropped 4; count of bases not matched to a gene: 16. DNA of the CDR3: TGTGCCAGCAGCCTCGCGGGACAGGGGGTTTATGGAGGTTACAATGAGCAGTTCTTC. It specifies CASSLAGQGVYGGYNEQFF.

This chain links TRBV29-1 with TRBJ2-2; D may be TRBD1 (6 bases). Germline V gene data show CDR1 as SQVTM and CDR2 as ANQGSEA. V was shortened by 4 bases and J by 5 bases, with 11 bases between the two germline ends. This CDR3 has 13 residues. The CDR3 coding sequence is TGCAGCGTTGGGATTACAGGGACCGGGGAGCTGTTTTTT. Translating it yields CSVGITGTGELFF.

The chain carries TRBV10-3 and TRBJ1-3; 8 positions agree with TRBD1. CDR3 length: 13 amino acids. Germline assignment: CDR1 ENHRY and CDR2 SYGVKD. V shed 7 bases and J 8 bases; nucleotides not matched to a gene: 7. The DNA for the CDR3 is TGTGCCATCACCCCGACAGGGGCACACACCATATATTTT. Residues: CAITPTGAHTIYF.

V usage is TRBV4-3 and J usage is TRBJ1-4; weak D call: TRBD1 (5 bases). The CDR3 runs 15 residues. The V end lost 0 bases, the J end lost 8 bases, and 13 bases lay between the germline ends. CDR1 LGHNA and CDR2 YSLEER come from the germline V gene. CDR3: CASSQDQGDSEKLFF. CDR3 sequence (DNA): TGCGCCAGCAGCCAAGACCAAGGGGATTCCGAAAAACTGTTTTTT.

The rearrangement links TRBV27 to TRBJ1-4; tentative D call: TRBD1 (5 bases). The CDR3 is 14 amino acids. Germline values: CDR1 MNHEY, CDR2 SMNVEV (reference sequence). V was shortened by 3 bases and J by 3 bases, with 8 bases between the two germline ends. The CDR3 spells CASSFGRANEKLFF. DNA of the CDR3: TGTGCCAGCAGTTTCGGCAGGGCTAATGAAAAACTGTTTTTT.

The CDR3 spells CASSPGGEVRETQYF. The CDR3 DNA is TGCGCCAGCAGCCCTGGAGGGGAGGTCAGGGAGACCCAGTACTTC. This chain uses TRBV5-1 with TRBJ2-5, with D possibly matching TRBD2 (6 bases). The CDR3 runs to 15 residues. The germline V gene has CDR1 SGHRS and CDR2 YFSETQ. V lost 4 bases to trimming and J lost 5 bases, with 18 bases between them.

The chain employs TRBV24-1 and TRBJ2-1; 7 bases fit TRBD2. This CDR3 has 14 amino acids. Per the germline V gene, CDR1 is KGHDR and CDR2 is SFDVKD. Trimming took 7 bases from V and 7 from J; bases not matched to a gene: 9. CDR3 protein: CATSTGGGGNEQFF. CDR3 sequence (DNA): TGTGCCACCAGCACAGGTGGGGGGGGTAATGAGCAGTTCTTC.

The CDR3 nucleotides are TGTGCCAGCAGCCCCAGGGGGCGGGGTGGCTACGAGCAGTACTTC. It yields the protein CASSPRGRGGYEQYF. V usage is TRBV3-1 (or the pseudogene TRBV3-2) and J usage is TRBJ2-7, with TRBD1 matching 8 bases. Germline CDR1 reads LGHDT; CDR2 reads YNNKEL (reference sequence). The CDR3 contains 15 residues. V lost 4 bases and J lost 3; bases outside the gene matches: 8.

The J gene is TRBJ2-5, the V gene TRBV18; 10 bases align to TRBD2. This CDR3 has 16 residues. Germline V gene data show CDR1 as KGHSH and CDR2 as LQKENI. J lost 3 bases, V lost 6 bases, and 10 bases had no gene match. The CDR3 coding sequence is TGTGCCAGCTCCTCTAGCGGGGGTACAAACGAAGAGACCCAGTACTTC. This gives the protein CASSSSGGTNEETQYF.

The rearrangement links TRBV25-1 to TRBJ2-7; no firm D call. Germline-derived CDR1 and CDR2 are MGHDK and SYGVNS. Trimming cost V 1 base and J 2 bases, with 9 bases left between them. CDR3 length: 14 residues. The chain's CDR3 is CASSESGSTYEQYF. As DNA, the CDR3 is TGTGCCAGCAGTGAATCAGGCAGTACCTACGAGCAGTACTTC.

The chain has TRBV3-1 (or the pseudogene TRBV3-2) and TRBJ2-1; 8 bases line up with TRBD2. CDR1 is LGHDT and CDR2 is YNNKEL in the germline V gene (reference sequence). The CDR3 is 15 residues long. V was clipped by 5 bases and J by 1 base; unmatched bases: 4. CDR3 coding DNA: TGTGCCAGCAGCGACACGGGGGGGTCCTACAATGAGCAGTTCTTC. Amino acid sequence: CASSDTGGSYNEQFF.

CDR3 sequence reads: CASSHPNRSSYNSPLHF. CDR3 DNA sequence: TGTGCCAGCAGCCACCCCAACAGGAGCTCCTATAATTCACCCCTCCACTTT. The V gene is TRBV3-1 (or the pseudogene TRBV3-2), the J gene TRBJ1-6, with a tentative D call TRBD1 (5 bases). Germline V lookup: CDR1 LGHDT, CDR2 YNNKEL (reference sequence). Trimming stripped 3 bases from V and 0 bases from J, with 12 bases between. This CDR3 contains 17 residues.

The chain joins TRBV6-5 to TRBJ2-5; D uncertain. The V gene's germline CDR1 is MNHEY and CDR2 SVGAGI. V was pared by 0 bases and J by 2 bases, with 10 bases between. The CDR3 runs 15 residues. CDR3 DNA: TGTGCCAGCAGTTACTCGACGGCAGGACAAGAGACCCAGTACTTC. This encodes CASSYSTAGQETQYF.

The CDR3 is CASRGLYGNTIYF. The CDR3, as DNA: TGTGCCAGTAGGGGGTTATATGGAAACACCATATATTTT. The chain combines TRBV6-5 with TRBJ1-3; tentatively, D is TRBD1 (6 bases). Germline CDR1 reads MNHEY; CDR2 reads SVGAGI. The CDR3 runs 13 residues. V dropped 9 bases and J dropped 3 bases, with 12 bases sitting between them.

This clone has only one observation. The rearrangement links TRBV4-2 to TRBJ1-5; the D gene is possibly TRBD1 (5 bases). Germline CDR1 is LGHNA and CDR2 is YNFKEQ. V was trimmed by 3 bases and J by 1 base, leaving 10 bases between them. The CDR3 length is 15 residues. The CDR3 DNA follows: TGTGCCAGCAGCCATGGCCAGGGAAGCAATCAGCCCCAGCATTTT. Protein: CASSHGQGSNQPQHF.

The chain couples TRBV5-1 to TRBJ2-1; maybe TRBD1 (6 bases). Germline V gene data show CDR1 as SGHRS and CDR2 as YFSETQ. The CDR3 has 14 residues. V lost 2 bases and J lost 9, with 15 bases in between. The CDR3 loop reads CASSFQQGSGEQFF. CDR3 bases: TGCGCCAGCAGCTTCCAACAGGGATCGGGTGAGCAGTTCTTC. The full variable domain, with the rest looked up from reference TRBV5-1 and TRBJ2-1, is KAGVTQTPRYLIKTRGQQVTLSCSPISGHRSVSWYQQTPGQGLQFLFEYFSETQRNKGNFPGRFSGRQFSNSRSEMNVSTLELGDSALYLCASSFQQGSGEQFFGPGTRLTVL.

The CDR3 region is CACGQGDGYTF. The CDR3 DNA follows: TGTGCCTGCGGGCAGGGGGACGGCTACACCTTC. The chain uses TRBV6-6 and TRBJ1-2, with 7 bases fitting TRBD1. This CDR3 is 11 amino acids long. Germline lookup yields CDR1 MNHNY and CDR2 SVGAGI (reference sequence). V shed 11 bases, J shed 8 bases, and the junction held 8 bases outside the gene matches.

This chain links TRBV2 with TRBJ2-7; TRBD1 matches at 10 bases. V shed 11 bases, J shed 6 bases, and the junction held 7 bases outside the gene matches. The CDR3 has 12 residues. Germline lookup yields CDR1 SNHLY and CDR2 FYNNEI. The CDR3 sequence: CAGRDRGFEQYF. DNA for the CDR3: TGTGCCGGGAGGGACAGGGGCTTCGAGCAGTACTTC.

This chain uses TRBV18 with TRBJ2-7, with 7 bases fitting TRBD1. CDR1 is KGHSH and CDR2 is LQKENI in the germline V gene. V lost 5 bases, J lost 0 bases, and 10 bases stayed unmatched. The CDR3 consists of 16 residues. The CDR3 nucleotides are TGTGCCAGCTCATCCCAAGACAGGGATACCTCCTACGAGCAGTACTTC. It is translated as CASSSQDRDTSYEQYF. Full variable domain (remainder filled in from reference TRBV18 and TRBJ2-7): NAGVMQNPRHLVRRRGQEARLRCSPMKGHSHVYWYRQLPEEGLKFMVYLQKENIIDESGMPKERFSAEFPKEGPSILRIQQVVRGDSAAYFCASSSQDRDTSYEQYFGPGTRLTVT.

The V call is TRBV5-1, the J call TRBJ2-7, with D possibly being TRBD1 (6 bases). The V gene's germline CDR1 is SGHRS and CDR2 YFSETQ. This CDR3 region has 13 residues. Trimming cost V 4 bases and J 3 bases, with 11 bases left between them. The CDR3 region has the DNA TGCGCCAGCAGCGGGGGCTTGGGCTACGAGCAGTACTTC. Encoded protein: CASSGGLGYEQYF.

Here the CDR3 reads CASSIQRGTGSNEKLFF. CDR3 nucleotide sequence: TGTGCCAGTAGTATCCAAAGGGGAACAGGGTCCAATGAAAAACTGTTTTTT. The rearrangement uses TRBV19 and TRBJ1-4, with D possibly TRBD1 on 6 matching bases. The germline V gene encodes CDR1 LNHDA and CDR2 SQIVND (reference sequence). The CDR3 is made up of 17 amino acids. V was clipped by 3 bases and J by 5 bases, with 19 bases between them.

This clone was recorded only once. The chain joins TRBV7-2 to TRBJ1-2, with D unclear. Germline V CDR1 and CDR2: SGHTA, FQGNSA. This CDR3 spans 14 amino acids. V was pared by 3 bases and J by 8 bases, with 16 bases between. CDR3 nucleotide sequence: TGTGCCAGCAGCTTGGGAGATCGGGAAGGAGGCTACACCTTC. This gives the protein CASSLGDREGGYTF.

V usage is TRBV28 and J usage is TRBJ2-7; 7 bases match TRBD1. The germline V gene encodes CDR1 MDHEN and CDR2 SYDVKM. This CDR3 has 17 residues. V was pared by 5 bases and J by 0 bases, with 13 bases of the junction left unmatched. This chain's CDR3 is CASSRYSTGDRSYEQYF. The CDR3 DNA sequence: TGTGCCAGCAGTCGATACAGCACAGGGGATCGCTCCTACGAGCAGTACTTC.

The genes are TRBV6-4 and TRBJ2-7; TRBD2 is a possible D gene (5 bases). CDR1 and CDR2 from the germline V gene are MRHNA and SNTAGT. This CDR3 is 13 amino acids long. The V gene lost 4 bases and the J gene lost 4 bases, with 11 bases spanning the gap. The chain's CDR3 is CASSARAGYEQYF. CDR3 sequence (DNA): TGTGCCAGCAGTGCCCGGGCGGGTTACGAGCAGTACTTC.

The chain joins TRBV18 to TRBJ2-7; 9 nucleotides agree with TRBD1. The ends lost 5 bases at V and 3 bases at J; junction bases unmatched: 5. Germline CDR1 and CDR2: KGHSH and LQKENI. CDR3 length equals 14 residues. CDR3 in amino acids: CASSSAGQGYEQYF. The CDR3 DNA sequence: TGTGCCAGCTCATCAGCGGGACAGGGCTACGAGCAGTACTTC.

This clone has only a few counts. J is TRBJ1-6 and V is TRBV19; 8 nucleotides align to TRBD1. CDR3 size: 15 residues. V shed 2 bases, J shed 8 bases, and the junction held 5 bases outside the gene matches. CDR1 and CDR2 (germline): LNHDA, SQIVND (reference sequence). The CDR3 sequence is CASSISGTGYSPLHF. The CDR3 DNA follows: TGTGCCAGTAGTATATCGGGGACAGGATATTCACCCCTCCACTTT. Full variable domain (rest looked up from reference TRBV19 and TRBJ1-6): DGGITQSPKYLFRKEGQNVTLSCEQNLNHDAMYWYRQDPGQGLRLIYYSQIVNDFQKGDIAEGYSVSREKKESFPLTVTSAQKNPTAFYLCASSISGTGYSPLHFGNGTRLTVT.

The V call is TRBV7-9, the J call TRBJ2-1; the D gene is possibly TRBD2 (5 bases). The germline V gene has CDR1 SEHNR and CDR2 FQNEAQ (reference sequence). The CDR3 is made up of 15 amino acids. V lost 2 bases and J lost 0, with 8 bases in between. The DNA for the CDR3 is TGTGCCAGCAGCTTACGGGGTAGCTCCTACAATGAGCAGTTCTTC. This codes for CASSLRGSSYNEQFF.

The CDR3 here is CASSLGAGAMNTEAFF. The CDR3 DNA follows: TGTGCCAGCAGCTTGGGTGCAGGGGCCATGAACACTGAAGCTTTCTTT. This sequence joins TRBV5-6 and TRBJ1-1, with D maybe TRBD1 (6 bases). From germline, CDR1 is SGHDT and CDR2 YYEEEE. The CDR3 is 16 amino acids. V was trimmed by 0 bases and J by 0 bases, leaving 12 bases between them. The variable domain in full, completed from reference TRBV5-6 and TRBJ1-1, reads DAGVTQSPTHLIKTRGQQVTLRCSPKSGHDTVSWYQQALGQGPQFIFQYYEEEERQRGNFPDRFSGHQFPNYSSELNVNALLLGDSALYLCASSLGAGAMNTEAFFGQGTRLTVV.

This clone was seen many times. The chain carries TRBV2 and TRBJ1-5, with D hard to call. The germline CDR1 and CDR2 sequences are SNHLY and FYNNEI. The CDR3 contains 15 residues. V gave up 0 bases and J gave up 0 bases, with 6 bases separating them. The CDR3 region is CASSEARNSNQPQHF. The CDR3 bases are TGTGCCAGCAGTGAAGCCAGAAATAGCAATCAGCCCCAGCATTTT.